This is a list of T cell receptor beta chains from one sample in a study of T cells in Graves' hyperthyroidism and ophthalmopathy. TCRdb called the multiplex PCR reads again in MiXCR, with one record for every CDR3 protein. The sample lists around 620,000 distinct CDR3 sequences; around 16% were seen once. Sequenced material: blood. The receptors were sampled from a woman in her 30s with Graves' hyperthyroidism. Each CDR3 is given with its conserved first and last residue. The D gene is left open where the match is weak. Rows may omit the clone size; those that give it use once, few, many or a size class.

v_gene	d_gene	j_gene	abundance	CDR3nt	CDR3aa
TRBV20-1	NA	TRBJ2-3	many	TGCAGTGCTGTACGAGCGGACTACACAGATACGCAGTATTTT	CSAVRADYTDTQYF
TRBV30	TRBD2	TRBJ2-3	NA	TGTGCCTGGAGTCCAGGACTAGCGGGAGGGACAGATACGCAGTATTTT	CAWSPGLAGGTDTQYF
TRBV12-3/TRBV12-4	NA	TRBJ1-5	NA	TGTGCCAGTCAAACTACACCTTACTATAATCAGCCCCAGCATTTT	CASQTTPYYNQPQHF
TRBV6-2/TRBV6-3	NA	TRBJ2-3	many	TGTGCCAGCAGTTACTCTCGGCCAGGGATCACAGATACGCAGTATTTT	CASSYSRPGITDTQYF
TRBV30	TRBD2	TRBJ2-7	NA	TGTGCCTGGATCCCTAAAGGTCCTAGCGGGAGAGGATACGAGCAGTACTTC	CAWIPKGPSGRGYEQYF
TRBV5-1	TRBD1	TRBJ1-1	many	TGCGCCAGCAGCTTGGCCCAGGGGGCGGGCACTGAAGCTTTCTTT	CASSLAQGAGTEAFF
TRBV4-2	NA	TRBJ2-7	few	TGTGCCCCGCCAGCGGACCTATCCTACGAGCAGTACTTC	CAPPADLSYEQYF
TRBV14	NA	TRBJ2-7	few	TGTGCCAGCAGCCTATCGGACGGTGAATCCTACGAGCAGTACTTC	CASSLSDGESYEQYF
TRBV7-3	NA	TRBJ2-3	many	TGTGCCAGCAGCTCCAGATCACACACAGATACGCAGTATTTT	CASSSRSHTDTQYF
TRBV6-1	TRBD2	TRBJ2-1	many	TGTGCCAGCATTAAACTAGCGGGAGTCAACAATGAGCAGTTCTTC	CASIKLAGVNNEQFF
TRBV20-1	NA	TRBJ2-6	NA	TGCAGTGCTAGAGATTTTAGGGCGGGATCCTCTGGGGCCAACGTCCTGACTTTC	CSARDFRAGSSGANVLTF
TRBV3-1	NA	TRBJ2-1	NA	TGTGCCAGCAGCCACGATGCGACAGGTTACAATGAGCAGTTCTTC	CASSHDATGYNEQFF
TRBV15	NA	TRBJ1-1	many	TGTGCCACCAGCAGAGAAGGGGCCGCTTTCTTT	CATSREGAAFF
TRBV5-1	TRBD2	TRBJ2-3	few	TGCGCCAGCAGCTTGGGAATAGCGGGTGACACAGATACGCAGTATTTT	CASSLGIAGDTDTQYF
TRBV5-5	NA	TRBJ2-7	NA	TGTGCCAGCAGCTGGGAGCGAGGGAGTCAGCAGTACTTC	CASSWERGSQQYF
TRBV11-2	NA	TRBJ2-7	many	TGTGCCAGCAGCCCTGTGGGGGGTGGGGACGAGCAGTACTTC	CASSPVGGGDEQYF
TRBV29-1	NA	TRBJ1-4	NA	TGCAGCGGTCTTGACAGCCTAAATGAAAAACTGTTTTTT	CSGLDSLNEKLFF
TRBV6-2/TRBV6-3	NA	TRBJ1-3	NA	TGTGCCAGCAGTTACTCTTTCTTCCAGAGCTCTGGAAACACCATATATTTT	CASSYSFFQSSGNTIYF
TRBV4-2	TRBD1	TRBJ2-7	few	TGTGCCAGCAGCCAAGTCGGGACAGGTTTCTACGAGCAGTACTTC	CASSQVGTGFYEQYF
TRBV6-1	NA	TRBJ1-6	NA	TGTGCCAGCAGTGAACCGACGAGGAATTCACCCCTCCACTTT	CASSEPTRNSPLHF
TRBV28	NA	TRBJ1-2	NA	TGTGCCAGCAGTTCCGGGACGAGGGCCCATGGCTACACCTTC	CASSSGTRAHGYTF
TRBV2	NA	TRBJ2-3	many	TGTGCCAGCAGCTCCCCTACGGGAGTTACAGATACGCAGTATTTT	CASSSPTGVTDTQYF
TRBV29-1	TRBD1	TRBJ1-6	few	TGCAGCGTACGGACAGGGGATAATTCACCCCTCCACTTT	CSVRTGDNSPLHF
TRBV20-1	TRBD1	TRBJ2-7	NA	TGCAGTGCTAGATCCCTAGGGACAGGGGTTTCGTCCGAGCAGTACTTC	CSARSLGTGVSSEQYF
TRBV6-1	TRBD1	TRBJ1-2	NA	TGTGCCAGCACTAGACAGGGGGCGGGCTACACCTTC	CASTRQGAGYTF
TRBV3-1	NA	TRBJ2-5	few	TGTGCCAGCAGCCAAGGTCCTCCCCGGCGAGAGACCCAGTACTTC	CASSQGPPRRETQYF
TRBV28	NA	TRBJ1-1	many	TGTGCCAGCAACAAATATGCAGTGGGCACTGAAGCTTTCTTT	CASNKYAVGTEAFF
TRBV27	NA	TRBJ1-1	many	TGTGCCAGCAGTATAGACAGTGTCACTGAAGCTTTCTTT	CASSIDSVTEAFF
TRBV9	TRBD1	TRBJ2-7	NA	TGTGCCAGCAGCGACCCTACCTCCGGGACAGGAGACTACGAGCAGTACTTC	CASSDPTSGTGDYEQYF
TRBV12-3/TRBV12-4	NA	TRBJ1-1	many	TGTGCCAGCAGTGACTCAGGACGAATGAACACTGAAGCTTTCTTT	CASSDSGRMNTEAFF
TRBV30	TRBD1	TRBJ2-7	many	TGTGCCTGGAGTGTCGACAGGGACTACGAGCAGTACTTC	CAWSVDRDYEQYF
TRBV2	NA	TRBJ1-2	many	TGTGCCAGCAGGGGCCTAAGGGGAGGGCTCAATGGCTACACCTTC	CASRGLRGGLNGYTF
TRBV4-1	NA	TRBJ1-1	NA	TGCGCCAGCACCCTTTTCCCGTATGGGACTGAAGCTTTCTTT	CASTLFPYGTEAFF
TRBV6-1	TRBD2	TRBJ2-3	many	TGTGCCAGCAGCTGGGGAAGAGCGGGATTGGCAGATACGCAGTATTTT	CASSWGRAGLADTQYF
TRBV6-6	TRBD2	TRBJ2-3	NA	TGTGCCAGCAGTTACAGGACTAGCGGGAGGCGAGATACGCAGTATTTT	CASSYRTSGRRDTQYF
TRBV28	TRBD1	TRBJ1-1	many	TGTGCCAGCAGTTTAGTTACAGGGACAGCAGCTTTCTTT	CASSLVTGTAAFF
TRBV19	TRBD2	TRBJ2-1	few	TGTGCCAGTAGTACCGTAGCGGGAGGCACCAATGAGCAGTTCTTC	CASSTVAGGTNEQFF
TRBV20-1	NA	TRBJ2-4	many	TGCAGTGCTAGTAGGGGGGAATGGTCTAACATTCAGTACTTC	CSASRGEWSNIQYF
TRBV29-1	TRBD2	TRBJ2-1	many	TGCAGCGTTAGGCCGGCGGGAGGGCCGCACAATGAGCAGTTCTTC	CSVRPAGGPHNEQFF
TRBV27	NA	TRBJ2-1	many	TGTGCCAGCAGTTTAAGATTTGTGGGAGAGCAGTTCTTC	CASSLRFVGEQFF
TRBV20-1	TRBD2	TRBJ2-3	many	TGCAGTGCTAGAGATCCCGGACTAGCGGGGGTAGATACGCAGTATTTT	CSARDPGLAGVDTQYF